A selection of T cell receptor beta chains follows, all from one sample in a study of blood T cell repertoires in COVID-19. Clones were sequenced by immunoSEQ multiplex PCR, and TCRdb holds only the in-frame ones, with some missing. This sample has approximately 210,000 clones, with around four fifths found just once. Input material: peripheral blood. Every receptor here comes from a woman aged 45-65 years with active or convalescent COVID-19. Each CDR3 is given with its conserved first and last residue. D genes are given only for firm matches. Expanded clones get a size class; other rows say once, few or many, or leave the size out.

clone size: -; D gene: TRBD2; V gene: TRBV18; J gene: TRBJ2-3; CDR3 DNA: TGTGCCAGCTCACCAATTCCCCCAGCGGGGGGGAGTAGAGATACGCAGTATTTT; CDR3 protein: CASSPIPPAGGSRDTQYF
clone size: -; D gene: -; V gene: TRBV6-5; J gene: TRBJ2-7; CDR3 DNA: TGTGCCAGCAGCCTAAGACCTGCCGGGGAGCAGTACTTC; CDR3 protein: CASSLRPAGEQYF
clone size: once; D gene: TRBD1; V gene: TRBV9; J gene: TRBJ2-5; CDR3 DNA: TGTGCCAGCAGCGTAGGAGGGACAGGGTGGAGCGAGACCCAGTACTTC; CDR3 protein: CASSVGGTGWSETQYF
clone size: -; D gene: TRBD1; V gene: TRBV29-1; J gene: TRBJ1-1; CDR3 DNA: TGCAGCGTGGCAGGGGGCATGAACACTGAAGCTTTCTTT; CDR3 protein: CSVAGGMNTEAFF
clone size: -; D gene: -; V gene: TRBV23-1; J gene: TRBJ2-5; CDR3 DNA: TGCGCCAGCAGTCAATCTAGCAAAGGAGGGGCAGGGGGCCAAGAGACCCAGTACTTC; CDR3 protein: CASSQSSKGGAGGQETQYF
clone size: few; D gene: -; V gene: TRBV29-1; J gene: TRBJ2-7; CDR3 DNA: TGCAGCGTTGAAGGCGCGGGAAGAGCCAGGCAGCAGTACTTC; CDR3 protein: CSVEGAGRARQQYF
clone size: -; D gene: TRBD1; V gene: TRBV28; J gene: TRBJ2-1; CDR3 DNA: TGTGCCAGCAGTTTATTAGGACAGGGGCAGTTCTTC; CDR3 protein: CASSLLGQGQFF
clone size: -; D gene: -; V gene: TRBV5-4; J gene: TRBJ2-7; CDR3 DNA: TGTGCCAGCAGCTTGTCCCAGCGGAGCACCTACGAGCAGTACTTC; CDR3 protein: CASSLSQRSTYEQYF
clone size: -; D gene: -; V gene: TRBV28; J gene: TRBJ1-5; CDR3 DNA: TGTGCCAGTGGTGTGGGGACAAAAAATCAGCCCCAGCATTTT; CDR3 protein: CASGVGTKNQPQHF
clone size: -; D gene: TRBD1; V gene: TRBV28; J gene: TRBJ1-2; CDR3 DNA: TGTGCCAGCAGTCGGGGACAGGGGAAACATGGCTACACCTTC; CDR3 protein: CASSRGQGKHGYTF
clone size: -; D gene: -; V gene: TRBV7-2; J gene: TRBJ1-5; CDR3 DNA: TGTGCCAGCAGCCCAATACTATTAGGTCAGCCCCAGCATTTT; CDR3 protein: CASSPILLGQPQHF
clone size: -; D gene: -; V gene: TRBV7-8; J gene: TRBJ1-2; CDR3 DNA: TGTGCCAGCAGCTTAGGGGTCGGACAGCAATACTACGGCTACACCTTC; CDR3 protein: CASSLGVGQQYYGYTF